This TCR beta chain was identified in a study of PD-1 blockade in classical Hodgkin lymphoma. Every single patient, without exception, relapsed after autologous stem cell transplantation, and brentuximab vedotin exposure varied. Thawed PBMCs underwent magnetic negative selection to yield purified CD4+ T cells. Sequenced by immunoSEQ multiplex PCR; TCRdb stores in-frame clones only, minus some. The top ten clones hold 0.2% to 0.3% of a sample with 30,000 to 40,000 clones, 80% to 95% of them seen once. Study-wide results and caveats: By C4D1, CD4+ diversity increased significantly, especially in complete responders. The authors have not defined what causes the repertoire differences, possibly disease activity or prior therapy. Patients who initiated nivolumab within 1 year of ASCT were excluded.

The germline gives CDR1 MNHNS, CDR2 SASEGT. This CDR3 region has 14 residues. The V and J ends lost 7 bases and 5 bases respectively, with 15 bases between them. Comments on this clone: Its matching antigen is unknown.

This chain joins TRBV6-1 and TRBJ2-4, with D possibly being TRBD2 (5 bases). The specimen comprised CD4+ T cells from blood, sampled at baseline. This clonotype was sampled from a human donor with classical Hodgkin lymphoma. CDR3 sequence reads: CASMKRTGENIQYF. In DNA, the CDR3 is TGTGCCAGCATGAAGCGGACCGGGGAAAACATTCAGTACTTC.